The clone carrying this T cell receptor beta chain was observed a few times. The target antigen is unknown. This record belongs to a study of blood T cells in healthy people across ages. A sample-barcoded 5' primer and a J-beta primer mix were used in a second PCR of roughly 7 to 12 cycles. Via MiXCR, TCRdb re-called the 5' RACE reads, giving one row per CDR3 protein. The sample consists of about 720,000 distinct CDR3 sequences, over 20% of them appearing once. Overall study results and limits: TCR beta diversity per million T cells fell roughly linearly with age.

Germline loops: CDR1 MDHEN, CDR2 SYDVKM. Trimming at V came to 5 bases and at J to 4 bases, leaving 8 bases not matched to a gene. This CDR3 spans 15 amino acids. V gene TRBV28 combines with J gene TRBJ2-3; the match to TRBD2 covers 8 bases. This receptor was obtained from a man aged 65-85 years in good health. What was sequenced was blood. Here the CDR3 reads CASSHRAGGPDTQYF. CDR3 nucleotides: TGTGCCAGCAGTCACCGGGCGGGGGGCCCAGATACGCAGTATTTT.